These 11 T cell receptor beta chains were sequenced from one sample in a study of blood T cell repertoires in COVID-19. This table comes from immunoSEQ multiplex PCR, and its TCRdb copy is limited to in-frame clones, with some not included. The data hold about 270,000 clones, with 81% observed a single time. Sequencing was carried out using peripheral blood. Receptors originate from a woman aged 60-75 years with active or convalescent COVID-19.

The rearrangement links TRBV29-1 to TRBJ1-2; TRBD1 is a possible D gene (6 bases). CDR1 and CDR2 (germline): SQVTM, ANQGSEA. V was trimmed by 4 bases and J by 4 bases, leaving 19 bases between them. CDR3 length: 15 amino acids. The CDR3 nucleotides are TGCAGCGTTGTGGTAGGGGGGGGCGCGGGCTATGGCTACACCTTC. The encoded protein is CSVVVGGGAGYGYTF.

This chain links TRBV9 with TRBJ1-1; tentatively, D is TRBD1 (6 bases). The V gene lost 2 bases and the J gene lost 4 bases, with 9 bases spanning the gap. The CDR3 is made up of 13 amino acids. CDR1 is SGDLS and CDR2 is YYNGEE in the germline V gene. The CDR3 DNA follows: TGTGCCAGCAGCGTCCAGGGGAGCACTGAAGCTTTCTTT. The encoded protein is CASSVQGSTEAFF.

The count of this clone is one. V usage is TRBV2 and J usage is TRBJ1-1; 9 nucleotides line up with TRBD1. CDR3 length equals 15 residues. Trimming removed 1 base from V and 1 base from J; junction bases left unmatched: 1. CDR1 is SNHLY, CDR2 FYNNEI, per germline. The chain's CDR3 is CASSEGGQGNTEAFF. In nucleotides, the CDR3 is TGTGCCAGCAGTGAAGGGGGACAGGGGAACACTGAAGCTTTCTTT.

This sequence joins TRBV5-4 and TRBJ1-3; D gene uncertain. This CDR3 comprises 14 residues. V lost 0 bases and J lost 3, with 7 bases in between. Germline V gives CDR1 SGHNT, CDR2 YYREEE (reference sequence). In DNA, the CDR3 is TGTGCCAGCAGCTTGGATGGCCTTGGAAACACCATATATTTT. Encoded protein: CASSLDGLGNTIYF.

This chain joins TRBV12-3 or TRBV12-4 and TRBJ2-5; no clear D. The ends were cut back, 3 bases at V and 12 bases at J, with 14 bases in the middle. The CDR3 spans 12 residues. This CDR3 reads CASSFTPHGEYF. In DNA, the CDR3 is TGTGCCAGCAGTTTTACCCCCCATGGAGAGTACTTC.

Only a few counts were recorded for this clone. This chain joins TRBV3-1 (or the pseudogene TRBV3-2) and TRBJ2-2, with TRBD1 matching 8 bases. With 4 bases clipped from V and 6 bases from J, the junction kept 10 bases outside the gene matches. The CDR3 is 16 residues long. Germline lookup yields CDR1 LGHDT and CDR2 YNNKEL (reference sequence). In nucleotides, the CDR3 is TGTGCCAGCAGCCGGGCCGGGACAGGAATCCCCGGGGAGCTGTTTTTT. Encoded protein: CASSRAGTGIPGELFF.

This chain joins TRBV23-1 and TRBJ1-1; D is possibly TRBD1 (5 bases). TRBV23-1 is known as an ORF, though its function is uncertain. Between the trimmed V and J ends, which lost 6 bases and 1 base, there was a span of 18 bases. The CDR3 is made up of 16 amino acids. The CDR3 is CASRPANGGTNTEAFF. The CDR3 DNA reads as TGCGCCAGCAGGCCCGCGAACGGGGGGACGAACACTGAAGCTTTCTTT.

The rearrangement joins TRBV5-1 to TRBJ1-1; D possibly corresponds to TRBD1 (5 bases). Trimming shortened V by 1 base and J by 1 base, and 11 bases separated the two germline ends. In germline, CDR1 is SGHRS, CDR2 YFSETQ. The CDR3 loop spans 15 amino acids. The CDR3 DNA is TGCGCCAGCAGCTTGCTACAGGTTTCGAACACTGAAGCTTTCTTT. Its translation is CASSLLQVSNTEAFF. Full variable domain (remainder filled in from reference TRBV5-1 and TRBJ1-1): KAGVTQTPRYLIKTRGQQVTLSCSPISGHRSVSWYQQTPGQGLQFLFEYFSETQRNKGNFPGRFSGRQFSNSRSEMNVSTLELGDSALYLCASSLLQVSNTEAFFGQGTRLTVV.

The chain couples TRBV3-1 (or the pseudogene TRBV3-2) to TRBJ2-1; a weak D match, TRBD2 (5 bases). V gave up 0 bases and J gave up 4 bases, with 22 bases separating them. The CDR3 runs 19 residues. The germline CDR1 and CDR2 sequences are LGHDT and YNNKEL (reference sequence). The CDR3 region is CASSQEWPSLAWGYNEQFF. DNA for the CDR3: TGTGCCAGCAGCCAAGAGTGGCCTTCTCTAGCCTGGGGTTACAATGAGCAGTTCTTC.

This clone was observed a single time. Given a much more abundant clone one base away, this may be a read error. The same CDR3 is also encoded by other DNA sequences in this sample. The rearrangement links TRBV5-1 to TRBJ2-2; 9 bases map to TRBD1. The CDR3 covers 15 residues. Germline V CDR1 and CDR2: SGHRS, YFSETQ. The V and J ends lost 4 bases and 1 base, in that order; junction bases with no gene match: 2. The CDR3 sequence: CASSQGQGNTGELFF. DNA of the CDR3: TGCGCCAGCAGCCAGGGACAGGGGAACACCGGGGAGCTGTTTTTT.

This clone has more than one count but fewer than ten. This chain links TRBV9 with TRBJ1-1; 8 bases are a match to TRBD1. V shed 1 base, J shed 0 bases, and the junction held 8 bases outside the gene matches. CDR1 and CDR2 (germline): SGDLS, YYNGEE. The CDR3 length is 17 residues. In DNA, the CDR3 is TGTGCCAGCAGCGTACTCGGGACAGGAGGTATGAACACTGAAGCTTTCTTT. Its translation is CASSVLGTGGMNTEAFF.